This TCR beta chain was obtained from a study of blood T cell repertoires in COVID-19. Study-level background: The study drew acute and convalescent COVID-19 samples from the United States, Italy and Spain. Sources were T cells, B-cell-depleted T cells, or PBMCs; the material itself was cDNA or gDNA.

Trimming at V came to 0 bases and at J to 0 bases, leaving 13 bases not matched to a gene. From germline, CDR1 is MNHEY and CDR2 SVGEGT. The CDR3 length is 21 residues. In the original workflow: Amplification from reference gene primers served as the basis for estimated nucleated cell counts. Clones were read by immunoSEQ multiplex PCR, and TCRdb kept only the in-frame ones, dropping some. V and J calls and clone size are as listed in that table; D and trimming were resolved from the DNA. The sample has 150,000 to 200,000 clones, approximately 90% seen once. The V call is TRBV6-2 or TRBV6-3, the J call TRBJ1-6; 8 bases align to TRBD1. The TCR was taken from a human donor in a cohort sampled during active COVID-19. The source material was peripheral blood. The CDR3 loop is CASSYSYVPGQASSYNSPLHF. CDR3 DNA: TGTGCCAGCAGTTACTCTTACGTCCCGGGACAGGCGAGCTCCTATAATTCACCCCTCCACTTT.